The entry below gives a single T cell receptor beta chain sequence along with its context. In its sample, this clonotype was seen many times. Its specific antigen is unknown. No quality values exist for individual bases; no much larger clone is one base distant. Every donor was a healthy Caucasian. Three unrelated non-twin adults were additionally sequenced: a male aged 18 to 29, a male aged 50 to 60 and a female aged 50 to 60. Miltenyi CD45RO+ enrichment and human naive T-cell isolation kits were used to isolate memory (CD45RO+) and naive T cells from PBMC. The sample belongs to a study of identical twins listed by TCRdb under 2016. Regarding the study in general: The study deep-sequenced TCR alpha and beta repertoires from monozygotic twins, unrelated adults of various ages and cord blood to test whether fetal clonotypes persist. To rule out contamination, replicate twin experiments were performed at different times with different library preparation protocols. Summary of the overall study and its limitations: Zero-insertion analyses could be partly confounded by invariant T cells such as MAIT and iNKT, though diverse VJ usage argued against such confounding for most clonotypes. Because the same donors could not be followed over many years, the conclusions relied on cross-sectional statistical analysis. Out-of-frame TCR alpha sharing in monozygotic twins was systematically underestimated by recombination models, whereas sharing between unrelated individuals was in agreement with the recombination models. Compared with coincidental sharing between unrelated individuals, out-of-frame TCR alpha sequences shared between twins showed an excess of sequences with low generation probability. The excess sharing between twins in beta out-of-frame sequences was weaker because fewer shared sequences reduced the signal-to-noise ratio. Abundant cord blood beta clonotypes had fewer insertions, young adult naive repertoires showed a similar but weaker trend, and memory repertoires showed no such trend.

For this chain, trimming is 0 bases at the V end and 4 bases at the J end, and the number of junction bases without a gene match is 13. CDR1 and CDR2, looked up from the germline V gene, are SGDLS and YYNGEE. The CDR3 goes from the cysteine to the phenylalanine over 18 residues. The sequence is cut down to CDR3 DNA, 54 bases in frame from base 1. Libraries came from 5' RACE. Sequencer: Illumina HiSeq 2000. Template switching added a universal primer binding site, and the final cDNA carried a unique molecular identifier that allowed TCR cDNA molecules to be counted accurately. First-strand cDNA for TCR alpha and beta chains was synthesized from specific primers in the conserved constant-segment region. To control for contamination, every cDNA library was double barcoded, receiving both a SMART-Mk sample barcode and Illumina barcodes. TruSeq adapter sequences along with Illumina sample barcodes were introduced in two successive PCR steps. TCR alpha and beta cDNA libraries were sequenced on the Illumina HiSeq platform with custom primers. Turning to the authors' computational methods: MiGEC processed the raw reads to extract unique molecular identifiers, while MiXCR was used to determine the CDR3 positions. For each individual, recombination models were inferred using an EM algorithm with the repgenHMM and IGoR tools. Shared clonotypes were analyzed with the tcR package in R, and sharing was normalized by the product of cloneset sizes. To study raw recombination without the effects of thymic and clonal selection, out-of-frame nonproductive sequences were analyzed. The raw public reads went through TCRdb reprocessing: fastp at Q25, MiXCR clone calling, in-frame beta chains kept. Identical CDR3 protein sequences are pooled into one entry, listed with their most common genes and DNA. The V and J calls reflect TCRdb's pipeline rather than the authors' work. The sample contains roughly 690,000 distinct CDR3 sequences, around 6% of them found a single time. 1.5% to 2% of the sample comes from the top ten.

The sequence derives from a man aged 18 to 35 in good health. The sequencing input was naive T cells sorted from blood. Reading the label with the study, this specimen's cell subset or site is: cells isolated with a human naive T-cell isolation kit. The rearranged segments are TRBV9 and TRBJ2-1, and 7 junctional nucleotides match TRBD1. The DNA sequence is as follows: TGTGCCAGCAGCGTAGGGCAGAGGGGACAGAGAGTATACAATGAGCAGTTCTTC. It encodes CASSVGQRGQRVYNEQFF.